This TCR beta chain came from a study of T cells in Graves' hyperthyroidism and ophthalmopathy (dated by TCRdb to about 2019). Describing the broader study: Peripheral blood samples were taken at initial diagnosis, before any treatment was given. To identify distinguishing TCR V-J signatures, a discovery cohort of 95 to 100 patients was used, comprising some 45 with Graves' ophthalmopathy and about 59 with stable Graves' hyperthyroidism. Prospective prediction of ophthalmopathy was tested in an independent validation cohort of fewer than 20 hyperthyroidism patients and 15 to 17 patients who later progressed to ophthalmopathy. For training and testing, the 95 to 100 patients in the discovery cohort were randomly divided in a 7:3 ratio. In roughly six Graves' hyperthyroidism patients, the study also compared T-cell repertoires from thyroid tissue with T-cell repertoires from blood. After blood sampling, hyperthyroidism patients were treated with methimazole at a starting dose of 30 mg daily, and ophthalmopathy patients were treated with high-dose intravenous methylprednisolone. The paper reports TCR Vbeta CDR3 sequencing of approximately 130 peripheral blood samples: approximately 41 ophthalmopathy, roughly 74 hyperthyroidism and around 17 progressor patients.

The TCR beta CDR3 regions were amplified from RNA transcripts. The first round of RT-PCR for the TCR CDR3 was performed with the HTBI primer set and the Qiagen OneStep RT-PCR kit. Libraries were constructed in a second round of multiplex PCR, after which size selection and purification were carried out. The libraries were sequenced on an Illumina HiSeq2000 using paired-end 100 bp reads. Per the source publication's procedure: Raw data were processed with SOAPnuke, discarding reads with adapters, uncalled bases, mean Phred below 15, or no exact constant-primer or identifier match. COPE v1.2.5 was used to merge the high-quality paired reads, and each unique nucleotide sequence was defined as a clonotype. Clonotypes were aligned to IMGT TRBV, TRBD and TRBJ reference segments using MiTCR v1.1. Analysis was restricted to V-J combinations with a frequency above 0.0001, which covered 99.2% of repertoires. The TCS score was defined as the ratio of F50 (clonal expansion) to E x V (chaos), calculated using BLOSUM62-based TCRdist between CDR3 peptides within each V-J. Welch's t-statistics and random forest reduced several hundred V-J features to about 13, which were used in a naive Bayes classifier (R e1071). The raw public data were reprocessed by TCRdb itself: fastp quality trimming at Q25, MiXCR clonotype calling, in-frame beta chains only. For every CDR3 protein sequence, its rows merge into one entry that carries the most common genes and DNA. V and J calls and clone size were set by TCRdb, not the authors. Recorded for this sample are about 300,000 distinct CDR3 sequences; over 15% of them occurred a single time. The leading ten clones occupy 33% of the sample.

From its cysteine to its phenylalanine, the CDR3 spans 15 amino acids. The kept DNA is CDR3 alone, 45 bases in frame from the first base. The trim is 0 bases for V and 0 bases for J, with a gap of 6 bases between the germline ends. The germline V gene encodes CDR1 KGHSH and CDR2 LQKENI. Results and caveats for the whole study, not just this receptor: In validation, the model predicted progression to ophthalmopathy with around 71% sensitivity and roughly 72% specificity, a median of 6.5 months before onset. No statistical method was used to fix the sample size in advance, and group allocation was not hidden from the investigators. Most expanded thyroid clonotypes (frequency above 0.001) were also detected in blood, suggesting blood repertoires may reflect thyroid immune responses. Ophthalmopathy was separated from stable hyperthyroidism by a 13 V-J signature model, with over 85% sensitivity and roughly 84% specificity obtained in cross-validation and 80%/75% obtained in testing.

The table lists this clonotype with many counts. Its antigen remains undetermined. No much larger clonotype is one base removed from it; base qualities were not supplied. Stable Graves' hyperthyroidism was defined as no progression to ophthalmopathy during 18 months of follow-up. The hyperthyroidism patients were between 18 and 65 years old and newly diagnosed, with a disease duration of less than 2 months. The study excluded patients with uncontrolled infections, other autoimmune diseases, pregnancy or lactation. Diagnoses were based on clinical symptoms, serum thyroxine and TRAb, thyroid ultrasound and orbital computed tomography. PBMCs were separated from 10 ml of fresh peripheral blood using Ficoll-Paque density gradient centrifugation. Total RNA was extracted with Trizol reagent, and quality was checked on an Agilent 2100 Bioanalyzer.

The chain couples TRBV18 to TRBJ2-1, with the D gene call left open. The clonotype was recovered from a man in his thirties or forties with Graves' hyperthyroidism. The source material was blood. In nucleotides, the sequence is TGTGCCAGCTCACCACCCCAGAGCTCCTACAATGAGCAGTTCTTC. It is translated as CASSPPQSSYNEQFF.